This TCR beta chain was identified during a study of blood T cell repertoires in COVID-19. This CDR3 has 16 amino acids. Measured with immunoSEQ multiplex PCR; TCRdb has only the in-frame clones, and not every one. The data show 250,000 to 350,000 clones, around nine tenths seen once. Participants spanned ages about 18 to 90 years and resided in 20 to 30 US areas. What the recovered Cohort 3 donors had was two negative PCRs, clearance, or symptom resolution. This receptor was obtained from a woman aged 40 to 50 who had recovered from COVID-19. Input material: PBMCs or T cells enriched from blood (not recorded which). J is TRBJ2-2 and V is TRBV12-2; TRBD1 is the table's D call, not checked against the DNA. TRBV12-2 is reported as a pseudogene. The CDR3 region is CASRWAGTGGTGELFF. CDR3 nucleotide sequence: TGTGCAAGTCGCTGGGCCGGGACAGGGGGCACCGGGGAGCTGTTTTTT.